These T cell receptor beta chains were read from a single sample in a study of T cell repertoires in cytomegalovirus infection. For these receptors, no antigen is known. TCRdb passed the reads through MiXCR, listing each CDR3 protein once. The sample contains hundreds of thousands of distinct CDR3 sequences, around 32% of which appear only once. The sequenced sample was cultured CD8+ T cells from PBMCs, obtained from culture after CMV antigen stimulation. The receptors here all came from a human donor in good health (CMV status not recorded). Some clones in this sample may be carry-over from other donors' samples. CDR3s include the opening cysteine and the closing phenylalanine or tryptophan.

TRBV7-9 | CASSFVGYQETQYF
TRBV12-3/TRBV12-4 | CASSLGAVTNYGYTF
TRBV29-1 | CSVEDLTTDYGYTF
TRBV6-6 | CASKADSSYNSPLHF
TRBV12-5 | CASGPTGTGRTEAFF
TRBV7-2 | CASSLGQSPEQYF
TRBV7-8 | CASSSKPGATNEKLFF
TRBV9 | CASSAGPVGASTDTQYF
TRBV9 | CASSVAVGRGGNEQFF
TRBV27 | CASSRRSDTQYF
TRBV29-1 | CSVEGDSFQETQYF
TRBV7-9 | CASSYPQGLNTEAFF
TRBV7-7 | CASSPGRGDEQFF
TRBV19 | CASSPTGYEAFF
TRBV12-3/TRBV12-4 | CASRGLAGTDTQYF
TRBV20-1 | CSAPGRRGGRETQYF
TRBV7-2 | CASSGGGKGISYTF
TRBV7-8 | CASSAAPGQGTYEQYF
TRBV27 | CASKYGPQGSYEQYF
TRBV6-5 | CASSPSGGSCNEQFF
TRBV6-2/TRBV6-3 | CASSYGDLKGDTQYF